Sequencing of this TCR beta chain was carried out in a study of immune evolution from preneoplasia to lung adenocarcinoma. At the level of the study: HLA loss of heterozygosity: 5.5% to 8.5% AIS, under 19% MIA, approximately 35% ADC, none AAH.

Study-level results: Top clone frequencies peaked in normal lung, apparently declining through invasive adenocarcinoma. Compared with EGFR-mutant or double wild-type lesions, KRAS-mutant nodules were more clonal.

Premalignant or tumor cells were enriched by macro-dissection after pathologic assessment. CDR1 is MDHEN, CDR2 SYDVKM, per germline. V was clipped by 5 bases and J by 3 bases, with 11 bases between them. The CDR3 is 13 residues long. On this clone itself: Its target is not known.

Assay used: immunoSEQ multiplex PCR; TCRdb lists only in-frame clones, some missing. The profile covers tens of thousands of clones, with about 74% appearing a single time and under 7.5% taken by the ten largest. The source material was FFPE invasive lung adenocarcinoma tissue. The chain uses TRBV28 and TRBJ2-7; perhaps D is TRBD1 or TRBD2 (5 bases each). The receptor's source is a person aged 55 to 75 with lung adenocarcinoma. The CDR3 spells CASSKGRLYEQYF. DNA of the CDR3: TGTGCCAGCAGTAAGGGACGGCTCTACGAGCAGTACTTC.